One T cell receptor (beta chain) is described in this entry. This CDR3 contains 14 residues. Between the trimmed V and J ends, which lost 4 bases and 6 bases, there was a span of 13 bases. Germline-derived CDR1 and CDR2 are SGHDT and YYEEEE. The sample originates from a study of shared clonotypes between healthy human individuals. CD4+ cell separation produced CD45RA+ naive and CD45RA-negative memory subsets. Some clones are missing from TCRdb's copy, which holds only in-frame ones; the method was immunoSEQ multiplex PCR. The sample consists of 2 million to 2.5 million clones, 85% to 95% of them appearing once.

The receptor was isolated from a man between 18 and 35 years old in good health. Some clones in this sample may be carry-over from other donors' samples. This chain connects TRBV5-6 to TRBJ1-4; TRBD1 might be the D (5 bases). The sequencing input was naive CD4+ T cells from PBMCs. The subset was: CD45RA+ positively selected. The CDR3 loop is CASSLRDPYEKLFF. CDR3 coding DNA: TGTGCCAGCAGCCTCCGGGACCCTTATGAAAAACTGTTTTTT.